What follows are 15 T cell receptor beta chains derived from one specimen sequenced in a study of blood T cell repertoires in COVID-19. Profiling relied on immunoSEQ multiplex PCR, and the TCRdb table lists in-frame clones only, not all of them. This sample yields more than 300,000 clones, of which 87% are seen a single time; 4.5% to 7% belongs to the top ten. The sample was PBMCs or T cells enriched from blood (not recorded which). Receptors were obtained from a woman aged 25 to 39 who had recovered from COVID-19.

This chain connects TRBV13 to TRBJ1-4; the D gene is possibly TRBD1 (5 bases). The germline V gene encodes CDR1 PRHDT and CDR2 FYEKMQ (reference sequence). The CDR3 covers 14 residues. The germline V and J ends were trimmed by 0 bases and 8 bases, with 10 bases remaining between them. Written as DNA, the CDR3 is TGTGCCAGCAGCTTAGGCAGGGCAGGGGAAAAACTGTTTTTT. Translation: CASSLGRAGEKLFF. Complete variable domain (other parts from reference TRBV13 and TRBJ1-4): AAGVIQSPRHLIKEKRETATLKCYPIPRHDTVYWYQQGPGQDPQFLISFYEKMQSDKGSIPDRFSAQQFSDYHSELNMSSLELGDSALYFCASSLGRAGEKLFFGSGTQLSVL.

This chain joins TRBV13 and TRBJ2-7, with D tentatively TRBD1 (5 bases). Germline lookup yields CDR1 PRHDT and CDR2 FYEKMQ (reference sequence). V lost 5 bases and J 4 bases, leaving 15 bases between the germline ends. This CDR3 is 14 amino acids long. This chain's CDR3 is CASSRMNQGYEQYF. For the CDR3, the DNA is TGTGCCAGCAGCCGGATGAATCAGGGATACGAGCAGTACTTC.

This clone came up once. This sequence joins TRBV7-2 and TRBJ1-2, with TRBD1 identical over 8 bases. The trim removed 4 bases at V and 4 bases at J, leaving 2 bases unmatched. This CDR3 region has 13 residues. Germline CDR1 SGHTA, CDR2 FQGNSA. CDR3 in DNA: TGTGCCAGCAGCTCGACAGGGGTCTATGGCTACACCTTC. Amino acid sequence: CASSSTGVYGYTF.

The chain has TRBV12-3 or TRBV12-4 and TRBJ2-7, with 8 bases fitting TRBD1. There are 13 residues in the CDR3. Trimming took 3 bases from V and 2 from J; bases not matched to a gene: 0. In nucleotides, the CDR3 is TGTGCCAGCAGTTTGACAGGGGCCTACGAGCAGTACTTC. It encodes CASSLTGAYEQYF.

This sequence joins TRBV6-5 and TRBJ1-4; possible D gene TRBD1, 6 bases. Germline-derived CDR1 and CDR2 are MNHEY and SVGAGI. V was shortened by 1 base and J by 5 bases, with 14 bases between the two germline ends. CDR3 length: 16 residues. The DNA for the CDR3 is TGTGCCAGCAGTTACTTCCGACAGGCTGCGAATGAAAAACTGTTTTTT. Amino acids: CASSYFRQAANEKLFF.

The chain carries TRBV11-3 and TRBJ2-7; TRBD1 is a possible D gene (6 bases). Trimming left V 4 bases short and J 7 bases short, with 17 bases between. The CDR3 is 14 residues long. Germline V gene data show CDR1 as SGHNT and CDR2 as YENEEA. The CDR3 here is CASSSRLGAREQYF. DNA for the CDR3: TGTGCCAGCAGCTCCCGCCTGGGGGCTCGGGAGCAGTACTTC.

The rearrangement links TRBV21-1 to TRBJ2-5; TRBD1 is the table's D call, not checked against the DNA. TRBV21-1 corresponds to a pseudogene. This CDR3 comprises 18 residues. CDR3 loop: CASSKPPSQPSRGETQYF. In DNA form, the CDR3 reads TGTGCCAGCAGCAAACCCCCTTCCCAACCGTCTAGGGGGGAGACCCAGTACTTC.

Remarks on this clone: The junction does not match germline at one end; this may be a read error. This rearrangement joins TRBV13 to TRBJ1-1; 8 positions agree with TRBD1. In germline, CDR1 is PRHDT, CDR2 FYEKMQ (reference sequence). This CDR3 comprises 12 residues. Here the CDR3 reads CASSLGQGEAFF. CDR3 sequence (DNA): TGTGCCAGCAGCCTAGGACAGGGTGAGGCTTTCTTT.

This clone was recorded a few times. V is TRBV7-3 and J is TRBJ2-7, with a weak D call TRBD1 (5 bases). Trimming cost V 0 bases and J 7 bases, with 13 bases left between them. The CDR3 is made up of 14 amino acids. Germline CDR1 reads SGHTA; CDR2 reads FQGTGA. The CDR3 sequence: CASSLTGPGREQYF. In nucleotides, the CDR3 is TGTGCCAGCAGCTTAACGGGGCCGGGTAGGGAGCAGTACTTC.

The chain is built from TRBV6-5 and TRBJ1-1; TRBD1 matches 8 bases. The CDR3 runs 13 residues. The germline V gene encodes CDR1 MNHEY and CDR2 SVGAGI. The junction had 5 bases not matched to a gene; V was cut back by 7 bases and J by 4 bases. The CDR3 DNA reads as TGTGCCAGCACAGGGGGCGTTAGCACTGAAGCTTTCTTT. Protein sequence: CASTGGVSTEAFF.

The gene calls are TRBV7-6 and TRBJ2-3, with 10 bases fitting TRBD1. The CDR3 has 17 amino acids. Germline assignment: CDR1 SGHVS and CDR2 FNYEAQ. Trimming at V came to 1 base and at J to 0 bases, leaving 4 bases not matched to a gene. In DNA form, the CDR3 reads TGTGCCAGCAGCTTAGGGTCGGGACAGGGGAGCACAGATACGCAGTATTTT. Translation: CASSLGSGQGSTDTQYF.

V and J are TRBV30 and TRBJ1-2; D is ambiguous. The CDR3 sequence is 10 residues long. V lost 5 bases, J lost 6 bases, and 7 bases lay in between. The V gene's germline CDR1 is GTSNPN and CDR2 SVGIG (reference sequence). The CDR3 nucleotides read TGTGCCTGGTATGCAGATGGCTACACCTTC. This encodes CAWYADGYTF. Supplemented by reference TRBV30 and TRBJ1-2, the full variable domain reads SQTIHQWPATLVQPVGSPLSLECTVEGTSNPNLYWYRQAAGRGLQLLFYSVGIGQISSEVPQNLSASRPQDRQFILSSKKLLLSDSGFYLCAWYADGYTFGSGTRLTVV.

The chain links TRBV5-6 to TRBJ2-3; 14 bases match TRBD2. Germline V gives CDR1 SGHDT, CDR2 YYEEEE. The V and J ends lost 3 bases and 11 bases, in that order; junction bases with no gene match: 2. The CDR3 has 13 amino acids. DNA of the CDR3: TGTGCCAGCAGCTCCGGGACTAGCGGGGGGCAGTATTTT. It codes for CASSSGTSGGQYF.

The CDR3 sequence: CASSANAGNQPQHF. The DNA for the CDR3 is TGTGCCAGCAGCGCGAACGCGGGGAATCAGCCCCAGCATTTT. The chain couples TRBV9 to TRBJ1-5; D not certain. Germline assignment: CDR1 SGDLS and CDR2 YYNGEE. CDR3 length equals 14 residues. V was shortened by 3 bases and J by 4 bases, with 11 bases between the two germline ends.

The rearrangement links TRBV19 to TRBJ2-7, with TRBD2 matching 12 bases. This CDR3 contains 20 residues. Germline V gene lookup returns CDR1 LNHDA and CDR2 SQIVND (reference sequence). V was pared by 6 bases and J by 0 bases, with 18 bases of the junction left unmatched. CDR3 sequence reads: CASRGLRLAGAPRSSYEQYF. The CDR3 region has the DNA TGTGCCAGTAGAGGCCTGAGACTAGCGGGGGCCCCTAGGAGCTCCTACGAGCAGTACTTC.